The clone carrying this TCR beta chain was observed a few times. As yet, its antigen is unknown. The entry originates in a study of T-cell reconstitution after alpha-beta-depleted transplantation in children. Study observations and caveats: Recipient T cells and thymic progenitors that survived were the source of the high TCRbeta diversity seen at day 60 in some patients. About two months after transplant, alpha-beta T cells reportedly came from several hundred expanded graft clones. Diversity and T-cell counts at one year after transplant derived mostly from new T cells.

CDR3 length: 15 amino acids. Deletions cut 3 bases from V and 6 bases from J, with 16 bases between. Using unique molecular identifiers, the investigators prepared the TCRbeta library. MiXCR, run by TCRdb on the PCR reads, gives a single entry per CDR3 protein. Of about 980,000 distinct CDR3 sequences detected, about 29% appear once; the ten largest clones hold about 28%. The sequence was obtained from a boy younger than two who had a stem cell transplant for SCID, so the T cells may come from the graft donor. Specimen: PBMCs, mostly from graft donor cells, collected 360 days after TCRalphabeta/CD19-depleted stem cell transplant. The chain is built from TRBV12-3 or TRBV12-4 and TRBJ2-3; D call uncertain. The CDR3 spells CASSFKAVDRDTQYF. For the CDR3, the DNA is TGTGCCAGCAGTTTTAAGGCGGTTGATAGGGATACGCAGTATTTT.